These T cell receptor beta chains were read from a single sample in a study of T cells in Graves' hyperthyroidism and ophthalmopathy. MiXCR, run by TCRdb on the multiplex PCR reads, gives a single entry per CDR3 protein. The profile shows 500,000 to 550,000 distinct CDR3 sequences, roughly 21% of them singletons. The sequenced sample consisted of blood. These receptor sequences come from a man aged 40-55 years with Graves' ophthalmopathy. The CDR3 runs from the conserved cysteine through the conserved F or W. A D gene is named only where the DNA matches it firmly. Clone size, where shown, is once, few, many, or a class for clones that have expanded.

abundance,j_gene,d_gene,v_gene,CDR3aa,CDR3nt
many,TRBJ2-2,TRBD2,TRBV7-9,CASSLPTSGSPNTGELFF,TGTGCCAGCAGTCTTCCTACTAGCGGCTCTCCGAACACCGGGGAGCTGTTTTTT
-,TRBJ2-1,-,TRBV6-1,CASSPGVGEQFF,TGTGCCAGCAGCCCGGGGGTGGGTGAGCAGTTCTTC
-,TRBJ1-1,-,TRBV7-9,CASSFDTSTEAFF,TGTGCCAGCAGCTTTGACACGAGCACTGAAGCTTTCTTT
-,TRBJ2-1,-,TRBV4-2,CASSPEVGPGVGYNEQFF,TGTGCCAGCAGCCCCGAGGTAGGACCAGGGGTCGGTTACAATGAGCAGTTCTTC
few,TRBJ2-1,TRBD1,TRBV6-2/TRBV6-3,CASSYRDRGQGEQFF,TGTGCCAGCAGTTACCGCGACAGGGGGCAAGGTGAGCAGTTCTTC
-,TRBJ2-2,-,TRBV19,CASKDDGRDRTGELFF,TGTGCCAGTAAAGATGACGGGAGAGATCGGACCGGGGAGCTGTTTTTT
few,TRBJ2-7,TRBD1,TRBV20-1,CSARGTGGSVREQYF,TGCAGTGCTAGAGGAACAGGGGGGTCAGTGCGCGAGCAGTACTTC
-,TRBJ2-1,TRBD2,TRBV20-1,CSGERREGYNEQFF,TGCAGTGGCGAGAGGAGGGAGGGCTACAATGAGCAGTTCTTC
-,TRBJ2-6,-,TRBV12-3/TRBV12-4,CASRNSPGANVLTF,TGTGCCAGCAGGAACAGTCCTGGGGCCAACGTCCTGACTTTC
-,TRBJ2-1,TRBD2,TRBV7-2,CASSSPTSGRIYEQFF,TGTGCCAGCAGTTCCCCGACTAGCGGGAGAATATATGAGCAGTTCTTC
many,TRBJ2-2,-,TRBV30,CAWRIGNTGELFF,TGTGCCTGGAGAATCGGTAACACCGGGGAGCTGTTTTTT
few,TRBJ1-2,-,TRBV12-3/TRBV12-4,CASSSRPGGNYGYTF,TGTGCCAGCAGTTCCCGCCCTGGGGGAAACTATGGCTACACCTTC
-,TRBJ2-3,-,TRBV6-1,CASSDYPWADTQYF,TGTGCCAGCAGTGACTACCCGTGGGCAGATACGCAGTATTTT
many,TRBJ2-5,TRBD2,TRBV5-1,CASSRTSGREETQYF,TGCGCCAGCAGCAGGACTAGCGGGAGGGAAGAGACCCAGTACTTC
-,TRBJ2-1,-,TRBV15,CATSRDPWALEGGQFF,TGTGCCACCAGCAGAGACCCCTGGGCCCTCGAAGGTGGGCAGTTCTTC
many,TRBJ2-7,TRBD1,TRBV3-1,CASSQAGGKYEQYF,TGTGCCAGCAGCCAAGCAGGGGGTAAATACGAGCAGTACTTC
few,TRBJ2-1,TRBD2,TRBV9,CASSVVGTRILNEQFF,TGTGCCAGCAGCGTAGTTGGGACTAGGATCTTAAATGAGCAGTTCTTC
few,TRBJ2-7,-,TRBV10-3,CAISESKAGEYEQYF,TGTGCCATCAGTGAGTCGAAGGCAGGGGAGTACGAGCAGTACTTC
-,TRBJ1-1,-,TRBV6-1,CASKTPGSDTEAFF,TGTGCCAGCAAAACCCCCGGGTCTGACACTGAAGCTTTCTTT
-,TRBJ2-2,-,TRBV19,CASSKSSGGANTGELFF,TGTGCCAGTAGTAAAAGCTCCGGGGGCGCGAACACCGGGGAGCTGTTTTTT
many,TRBJ2-7,TRBD2,TRBV6-2/TRBV6-3,CASTPTSGSSYEQYF,TGTGCCAGCACCCCGACTAGCGGGAGCTCCTACGAGCAGTACTTC
many,TRBJ2-7,-,TRBV11-2,CASSQGAYEQYF,TGTGCCAGCAGCCAAGGAGCCTACGAGCAGTACTTC
many,TRBJ2-1,TRBD2,TRBV7-2,CASSLGGRRNNEQFF,TGTGCCAGCAGCTTAGGCGGGAGGCGGAACAATGAGCAGTTCTTC
many,TRBJ1-2,-,TRBV5-1,CASSLSGNGYTF,TGCGCCAGCAGCTTGTCAGGAAATGGCTACACCTTC
many,TRBJ2-7,-,TRBV28,CASTIGLNSYEQYF,TGTGCCAGCACTATTGGCCTAAACTCCTACGAGCAGTACTTC
many,TRBJ2-7,TRBD1,TRBV11-2,CASSLDGGSWTGFHEQYF,TGTGCCAGCAGCTTAGATGGTGGTAGTTGGACAGGTTTCCACGAGCAGTACTTC